The rows below give T cell receptor beta chains drawn from one sample of a study of prognosis after radiotherapy for stage I lung cancer. One entry per CDR3 protein, called by TCRdb with MiXCR from the multiplex PCR reads. Here the sample spans about 31,000 distinct CDR3 sequences, 42% being singletons. This specimen consisted of PBMCs, obtained before or after stereotactic body radiation therapy (not recorded which). The origin of the receptors is a donor older than 45 with non-small cell lung cancer. CDR3s leave out the opening cysteine and the closing phenylalanine or tryptophan. Clone size is stated in some rows and not others, as once, few, many or a class when expanded.

clone size,V gene,J gene,CDR3 protein
medium-sized,TRBV11-2,TRBJ2-7,ASRFRQGYEQY
many,TRBV9,TRBJ1-1,ASSSPTGADTEAF
once,TRBV4-2,TRBJ2-2,ASSKASSTGELF
NA,TRBV25-1,TRBJ2-7,ASSEYIRFREGGEQY
many,TRBV20-1,TRBJ2-5,SARAPSSVETQY
few,TRBV11-2,TRBJ1-4,ASSLGYQGVKEKLF
many,TRBV28,TRBJ2-3,ASSFRGGGQADTQY
many,TRBV19,TRBJ1-2,ASSIDEGRNYGYT
NA,TRBV28,TRBJ2-1,ASSVTSGGRYNQQF
many,TRBV7-9,TRBJ1-2,ASNQQEVDYGYT
many,TRBV18,TRBJ1-2,ASSPAIAAGGYGYT
many,TRBV9,TRBJ2-7,ASGRGGTDSYEQY
many,TRBV5-1,TRBJ1-1,ASSRGRGAVGAF
many,TRBV30,TRBJ2-5,AWSQGVQETQY
NA,TRBV6-1,TRBJ2-7,ASKTDISSYEQY
many,TRBV9,TRBJ1-4,ASSSGDSNEKLF
NA,TRBV30,TRBJ2-7,AWGRTYEQY
few,TRBV12-3/TRBV12-4,TRBJ2-7,ASSSVRDQY
NA,TRBV6-8,TRBJ2-1,ASIGWDEQF
many,TRBV28,TRBJ2-1,ASSSNTGKSGNEQF
many,TRBV6-1,TRBJ2-2,ASRQYRDRVGELF
many,TRBV11-2,TRBJ2-1,ASSLGQNNEQF
NA,TRBV20-1,TRBJ2-7,SAITYYEQY